The source of this T cell receptor beta chain is a study of blood T cell repertoires in COVID-19. V dropped 2 bases and J dropped 6 bases, with 11 bases sitting between them. CDR1 is KGHSH, CDR2 LQKENI, per germline. CDR3 length: 14 residues. Generated by immunoSEQ multiplex PCR, the TCRdb table keeps only in-frame clones and is missing some. The repertoire holds about 230,000 clones, with about 90% as singletons. The J gene is TRBJ1-3, the V gene TRBV18; tentatively, D is TRBD1 (5 bases). The TCR was taken from a woman aged 55 to 70 with acute or convalescent COVID-19. Sample: peripheral blood. This chain's CDR3 is CASSPDQGSNTIYF. In DNA, the CDR3 is TGTGCCAGCTCACCAGATCAGGGATCAAACACCATATATTTT.